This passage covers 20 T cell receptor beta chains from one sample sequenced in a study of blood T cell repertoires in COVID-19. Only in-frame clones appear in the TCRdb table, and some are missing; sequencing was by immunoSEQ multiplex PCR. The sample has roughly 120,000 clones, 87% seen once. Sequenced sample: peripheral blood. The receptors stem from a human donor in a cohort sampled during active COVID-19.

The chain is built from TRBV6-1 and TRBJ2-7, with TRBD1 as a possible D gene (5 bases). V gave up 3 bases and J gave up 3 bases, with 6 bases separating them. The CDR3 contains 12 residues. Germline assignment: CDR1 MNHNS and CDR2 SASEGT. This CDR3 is CASSDRVYEQYF. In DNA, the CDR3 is TGTGCCAGCAGTGACAGGGTCTACGAGCAGTACTTC.

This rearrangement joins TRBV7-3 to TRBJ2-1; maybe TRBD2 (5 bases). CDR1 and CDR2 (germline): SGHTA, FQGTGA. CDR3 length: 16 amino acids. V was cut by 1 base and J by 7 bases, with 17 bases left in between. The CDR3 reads CASSLRVRAPGNEQFF. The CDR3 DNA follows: TGTGCCAGCAGCTTAAGGGTGAGGGCCCCCGGAAATGAGCAGTTCTTC.

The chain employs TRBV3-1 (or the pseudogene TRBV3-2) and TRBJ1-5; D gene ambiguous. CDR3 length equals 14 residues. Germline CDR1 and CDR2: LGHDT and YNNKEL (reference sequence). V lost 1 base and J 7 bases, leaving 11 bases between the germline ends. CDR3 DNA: TGTGCCAGCAGCCAAGGGGGAGTACGGCAGCCCCAGCATTTT. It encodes CASSQGGVRQPQHF.

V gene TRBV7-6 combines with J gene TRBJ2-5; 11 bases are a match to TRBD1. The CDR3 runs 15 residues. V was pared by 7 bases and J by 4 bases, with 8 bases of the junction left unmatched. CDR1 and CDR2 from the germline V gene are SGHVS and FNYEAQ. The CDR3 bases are TGTGCCAGCAACCCCTCCGGGACAGGGGGAGAGACCCAGTACTTC. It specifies CASNPSGTGGETQYF.

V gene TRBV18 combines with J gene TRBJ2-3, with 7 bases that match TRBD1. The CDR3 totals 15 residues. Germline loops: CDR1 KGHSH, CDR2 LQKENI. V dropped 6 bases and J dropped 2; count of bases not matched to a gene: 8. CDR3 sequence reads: CASSPGQTHTDTQYF. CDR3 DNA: TGTGCCAGCTCTCCGGGACAGACCCACACAGATACGCAGTATTTT.

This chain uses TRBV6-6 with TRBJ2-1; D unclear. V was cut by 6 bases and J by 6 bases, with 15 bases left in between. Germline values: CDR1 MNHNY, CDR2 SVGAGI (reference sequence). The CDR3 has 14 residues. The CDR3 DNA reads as TGTGCCAGCAGCCGACTGACAAATGGCAATGAGCAGTTCTTC. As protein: CASSRLTNGNEQFF.

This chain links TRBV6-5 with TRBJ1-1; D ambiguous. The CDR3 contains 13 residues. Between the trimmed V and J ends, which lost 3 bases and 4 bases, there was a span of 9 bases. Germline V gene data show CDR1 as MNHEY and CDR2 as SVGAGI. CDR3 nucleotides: TGTGCCAGCAGTTATCAGGCTTCCACTGAAGCTTTCTTT. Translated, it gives CASSYQASTEAFF.

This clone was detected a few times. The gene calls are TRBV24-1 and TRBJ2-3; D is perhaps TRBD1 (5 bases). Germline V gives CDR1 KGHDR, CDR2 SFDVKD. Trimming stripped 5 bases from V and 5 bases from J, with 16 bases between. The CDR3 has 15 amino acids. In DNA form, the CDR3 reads TGTGCCACCAGTGCGGCAAGGGGTTGGAAAGATACGCAGTATTTT. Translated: CATSAARGWKDTQYF.

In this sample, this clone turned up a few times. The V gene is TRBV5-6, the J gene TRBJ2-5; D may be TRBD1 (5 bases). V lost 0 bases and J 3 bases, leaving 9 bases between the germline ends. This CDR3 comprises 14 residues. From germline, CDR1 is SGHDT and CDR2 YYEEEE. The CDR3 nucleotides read TGTGCCAGCAGCTTGGTGTTCAGGGAAGAGACCCAGTACTTC. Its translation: CASSLVFREETQYF.

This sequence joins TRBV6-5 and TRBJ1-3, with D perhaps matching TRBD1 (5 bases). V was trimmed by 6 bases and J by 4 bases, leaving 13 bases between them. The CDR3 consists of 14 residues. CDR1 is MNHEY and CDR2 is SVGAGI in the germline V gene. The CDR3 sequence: CASRLGVSGNTIYF. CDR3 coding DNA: TGTGCCAGCAGGTTAGGGGTGTCAGGAAACACCATATATTTT.

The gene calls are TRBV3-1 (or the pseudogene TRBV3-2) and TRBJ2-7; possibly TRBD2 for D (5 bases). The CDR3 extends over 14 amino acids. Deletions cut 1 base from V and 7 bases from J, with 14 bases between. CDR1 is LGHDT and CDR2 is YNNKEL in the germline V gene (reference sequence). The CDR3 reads CASSQALRGSEQYF. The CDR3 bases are TGTGCCAGCAGCCAAGCCCTCAGAGGGTCTGAGCAGTACTTC.

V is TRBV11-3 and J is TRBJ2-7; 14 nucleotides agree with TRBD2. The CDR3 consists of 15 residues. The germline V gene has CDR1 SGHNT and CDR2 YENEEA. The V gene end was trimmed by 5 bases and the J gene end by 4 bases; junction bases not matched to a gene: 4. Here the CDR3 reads CASSAGTSGSYEQYF. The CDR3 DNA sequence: TGTGCCAGCAGCGCGGGGACTAGCGGGAGTTACGAGCAGTACTTC. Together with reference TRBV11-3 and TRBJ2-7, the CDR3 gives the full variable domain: EAGVVQSPRYKIIEKKQPVAFWCNPISGHNTLYWYLQNLGQGPELLIRYENEEAVDDSQLPKDRFSAERLKGVDSTLKIQPAELGDSAVYLCASSAGTSGSYEQYFGPGTRLTVT.

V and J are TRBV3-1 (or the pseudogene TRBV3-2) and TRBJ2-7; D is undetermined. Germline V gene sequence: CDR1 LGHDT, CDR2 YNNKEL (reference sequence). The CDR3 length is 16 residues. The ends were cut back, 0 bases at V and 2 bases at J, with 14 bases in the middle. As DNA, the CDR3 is TGTGCCAGCAGCCAAGATCCCAGGTTTGGGCCCTACGAGCAGTACTTC. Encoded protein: CASSQDPRFGPYEQYF.

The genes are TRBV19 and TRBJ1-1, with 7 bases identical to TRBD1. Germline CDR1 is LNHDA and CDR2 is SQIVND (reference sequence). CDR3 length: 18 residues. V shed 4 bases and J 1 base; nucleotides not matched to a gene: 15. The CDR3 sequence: CASSTDGRGPDGNTEAFF. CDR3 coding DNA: TGTGCCAGTAGTACAGACGGGAGGGGGCCAGATGGGAACACTGAAGCTTTCTTT.

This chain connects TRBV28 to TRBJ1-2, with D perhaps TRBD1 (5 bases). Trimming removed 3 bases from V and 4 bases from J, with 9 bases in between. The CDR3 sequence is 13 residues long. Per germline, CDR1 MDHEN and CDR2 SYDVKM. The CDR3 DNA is TGTGCCAGCAGTTTGGGGGGGTCCTATGGCTACACCTTC. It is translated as CASSLGGSYGYTF.

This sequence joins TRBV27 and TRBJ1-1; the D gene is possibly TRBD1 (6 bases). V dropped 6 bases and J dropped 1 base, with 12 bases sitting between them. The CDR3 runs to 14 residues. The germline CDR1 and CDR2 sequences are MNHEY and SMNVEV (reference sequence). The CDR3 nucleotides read TGTGCCAGCAGAAGCGGACAGACGAACACTGAAGCTTTCTTT. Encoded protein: CASRSGQTNTEAFF.

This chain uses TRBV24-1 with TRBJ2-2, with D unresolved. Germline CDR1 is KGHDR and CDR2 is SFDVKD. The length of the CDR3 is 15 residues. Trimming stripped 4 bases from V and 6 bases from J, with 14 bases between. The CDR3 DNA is TGTGCCACCAGTGACCCCGGCAGAGGCCCCGGGGAGCTGTTTTTT. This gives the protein CATSDPGRGPGELFF.

CDR3 residues: CASSWTGAGGELFF. The CDR3 DNA reads TGCGCCAGCAGCTGGACAGGGGCGGGCGGGGAGCTGTTTTTT. The J gene is TRBJ2-2, the V gene TRBV5-1; 9 nucleotides agree with TRBD1. V was clipped by 3 bases and J by 7 bases; unmatched bases: 4. CDR1 is SGHRS, CDR2 YFSETQ, per germline. The CDR3 is 14 amino acids.

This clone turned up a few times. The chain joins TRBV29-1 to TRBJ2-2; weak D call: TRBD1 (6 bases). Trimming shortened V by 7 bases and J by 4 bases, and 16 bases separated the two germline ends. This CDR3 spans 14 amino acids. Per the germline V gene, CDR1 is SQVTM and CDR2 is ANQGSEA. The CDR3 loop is CSAEKGESTGELFF. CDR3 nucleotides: TGCAGCGCCGAAAAGGGGGAGAGCACCGGGGAGCTGTTTTTT.

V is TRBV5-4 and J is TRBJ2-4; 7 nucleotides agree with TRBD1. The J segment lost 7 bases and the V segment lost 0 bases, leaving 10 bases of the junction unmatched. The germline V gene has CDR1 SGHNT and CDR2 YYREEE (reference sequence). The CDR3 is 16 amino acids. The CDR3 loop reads CASSLDRGKRGNIQYF. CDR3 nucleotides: TGTGCCAGCAGCTTGGACAGGGGCAAAAGGGGGAACATTCAGTACTTC.